This T cell receptor (beta chain) was profiled in a study of OX40 agonist ivuxolimab in advanced cancers. The overall study: The study treated patients with ivuxolimab, an agonistic anti-OX40 (CD134) antibody. Ivuxolimab, which patients received intravenously every 2 weeks, was dosed at 0.01 to 10 mg/kg.

General observations from the study: Average numbers of expanded clones were greater in CD8+ T cells than in CD4+.

With 6 bases removed from V and 6 bases from J, the gap between germline ends came to 12 bases. In germline, CDR1 is SEHNR, CDR2 FQNEAQ (reference sequence). The length of the CDR3 is 12 residues. Regarding this clone: Antigen: not known.

The protocol was immunoSEQ multiplex PCR, while the TCRdb copy is restricted to in-frame clones and leaves out a portion. The sample includes more than 95,000 clones, roughly 90% of them seen just once. The sequences come from CD4+ or CD8+ T cells sorted from blood, collected in a trial of the OX40 agonist ivuxolimab. The chain has TRBV7-9 and TRBJ2-7, with D perhaps given as TRBD1 or TRBD2 (5 bases each). This sequence originates from an adult with an advanced solid tumor such as melanoma, head and neck, liver or kidney cancer. The DNA for the CDR3 is TGTGCCAGCAGTCGTCGGGACGGCGAGCAGTACTTC. Protein sequence: CASSRRDGEQYF.